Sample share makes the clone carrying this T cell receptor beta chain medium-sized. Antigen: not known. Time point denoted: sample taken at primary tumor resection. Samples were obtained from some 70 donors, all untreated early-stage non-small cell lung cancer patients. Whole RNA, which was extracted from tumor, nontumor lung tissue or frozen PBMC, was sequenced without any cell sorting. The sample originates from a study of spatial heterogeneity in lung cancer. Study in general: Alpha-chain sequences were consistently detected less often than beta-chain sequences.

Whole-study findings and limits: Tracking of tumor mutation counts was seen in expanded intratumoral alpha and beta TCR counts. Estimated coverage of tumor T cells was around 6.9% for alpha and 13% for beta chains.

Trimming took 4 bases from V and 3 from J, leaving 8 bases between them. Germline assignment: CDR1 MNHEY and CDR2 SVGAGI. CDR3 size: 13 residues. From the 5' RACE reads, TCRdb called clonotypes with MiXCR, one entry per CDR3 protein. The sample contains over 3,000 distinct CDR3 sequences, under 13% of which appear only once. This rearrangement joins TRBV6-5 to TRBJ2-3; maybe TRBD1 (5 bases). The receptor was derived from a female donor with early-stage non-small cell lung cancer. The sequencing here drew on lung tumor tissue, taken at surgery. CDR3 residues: CASSSSGTDTQYF. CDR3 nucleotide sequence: TGTGCCAGCAGTTCCTCAGGGACAGATACGCAGTATTTT.